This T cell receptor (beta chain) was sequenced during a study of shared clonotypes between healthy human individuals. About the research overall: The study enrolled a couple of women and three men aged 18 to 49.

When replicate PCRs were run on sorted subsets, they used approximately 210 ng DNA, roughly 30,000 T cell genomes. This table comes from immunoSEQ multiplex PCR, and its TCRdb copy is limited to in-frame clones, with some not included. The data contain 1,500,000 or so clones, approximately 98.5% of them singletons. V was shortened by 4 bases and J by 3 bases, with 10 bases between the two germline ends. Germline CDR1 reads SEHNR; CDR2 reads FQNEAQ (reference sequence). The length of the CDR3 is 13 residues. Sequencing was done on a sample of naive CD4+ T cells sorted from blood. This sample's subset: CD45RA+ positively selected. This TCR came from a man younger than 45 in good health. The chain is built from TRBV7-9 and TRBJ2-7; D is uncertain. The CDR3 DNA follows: TGTGCCAGCAGCTCGGACGGCAGCTACGAGCAGTACTTC. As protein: CASSSDGSYEQYF.